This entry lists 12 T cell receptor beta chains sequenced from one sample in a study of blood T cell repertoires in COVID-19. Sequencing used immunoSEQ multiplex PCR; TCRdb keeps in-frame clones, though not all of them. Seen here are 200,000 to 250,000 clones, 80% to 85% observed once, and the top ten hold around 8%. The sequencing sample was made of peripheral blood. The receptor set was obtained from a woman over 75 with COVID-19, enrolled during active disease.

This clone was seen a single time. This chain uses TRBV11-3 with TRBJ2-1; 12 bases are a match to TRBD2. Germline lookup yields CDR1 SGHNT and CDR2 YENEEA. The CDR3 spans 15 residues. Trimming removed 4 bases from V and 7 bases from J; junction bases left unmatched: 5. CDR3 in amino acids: CASSSWTSGENEQFF. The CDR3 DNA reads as TGTGCCAGCAGCTCCTGGACTAGCGGGGAAAATGAGCAGTTCTTC. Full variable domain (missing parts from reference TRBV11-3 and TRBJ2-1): EAGVVQSPRYKIIEKKQPVAFWCNPISGHNTLYWYLQNLGQGPELLIRYENEEAVDDSQLPKDRFSAERLKGVDSTLKIQPAELGDSAVYLCASSSWTSGENEQFFGPGTRLTVL.

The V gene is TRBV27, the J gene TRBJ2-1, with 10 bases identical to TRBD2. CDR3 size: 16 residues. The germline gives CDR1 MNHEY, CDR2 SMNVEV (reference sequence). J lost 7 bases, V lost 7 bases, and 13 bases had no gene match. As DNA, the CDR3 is TGTGCCAGCATAGGAAGCGGGGGGGCTCGCTGGAATGAGCAGTTCTTC. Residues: CASIGSGGARWNEQFF.

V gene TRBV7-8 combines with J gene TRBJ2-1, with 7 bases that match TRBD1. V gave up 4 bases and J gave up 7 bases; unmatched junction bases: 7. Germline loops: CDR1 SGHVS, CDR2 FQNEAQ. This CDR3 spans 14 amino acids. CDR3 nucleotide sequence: TGTGCCAGCAGCTCCTCCGACAGGGATAATGAGCAGTTCTTC. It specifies CASSSSDRDNEQFF.

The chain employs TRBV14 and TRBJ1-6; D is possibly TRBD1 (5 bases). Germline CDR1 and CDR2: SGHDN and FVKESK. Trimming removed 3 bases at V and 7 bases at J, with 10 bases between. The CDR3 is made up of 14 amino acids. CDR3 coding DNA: TGTGCCAGCAGCCACGTACAGGCAAATTCACCCCTCCACTTT. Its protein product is CASSHVQANSPLHF.

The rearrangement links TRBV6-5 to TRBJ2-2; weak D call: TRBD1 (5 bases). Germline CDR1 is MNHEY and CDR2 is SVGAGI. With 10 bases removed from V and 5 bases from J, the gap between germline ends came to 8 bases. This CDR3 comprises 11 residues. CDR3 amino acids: CATTVTGELFF. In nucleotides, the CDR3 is TGTGCCACGACAGTAACCGGGGAGCTGTTTTTT.

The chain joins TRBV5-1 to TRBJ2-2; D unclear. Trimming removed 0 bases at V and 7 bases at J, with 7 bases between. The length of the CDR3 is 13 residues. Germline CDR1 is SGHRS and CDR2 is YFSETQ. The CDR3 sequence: CASSLDGVGELFF. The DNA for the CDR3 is TGCGCCAGCAGCTTGGACGGTGTCGGGGAGCTGTTTTTT. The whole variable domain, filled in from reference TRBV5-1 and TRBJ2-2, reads KAGVTQTPRYLIKTRGQQVTLSCSPISGHRSVSWYQQTPGQGLQFLFEYFSETQRNKGNFPGRFSGRQFSNSRSEMNVSTLELGDSALYLCASSLDGVGELFFGEGSRLTVL.

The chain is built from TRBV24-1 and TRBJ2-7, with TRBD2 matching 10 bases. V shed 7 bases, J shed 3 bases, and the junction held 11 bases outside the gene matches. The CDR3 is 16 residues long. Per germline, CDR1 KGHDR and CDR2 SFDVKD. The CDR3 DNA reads TGTGCCACCAGGGGGACTAGCGACCTCAGAAACTACGAGCAGTACTTC. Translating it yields CATRGTSDLRNYEQYF.

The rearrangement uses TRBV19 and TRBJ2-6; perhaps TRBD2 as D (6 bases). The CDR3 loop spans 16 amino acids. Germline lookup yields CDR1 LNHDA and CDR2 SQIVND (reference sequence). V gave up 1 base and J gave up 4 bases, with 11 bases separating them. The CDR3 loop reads CASSIAGGSGANVLTF. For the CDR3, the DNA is TGTGCCAGTAGTATAGCAGGAGGGTCCGGGGCCAACGTCCTGACTTTC.

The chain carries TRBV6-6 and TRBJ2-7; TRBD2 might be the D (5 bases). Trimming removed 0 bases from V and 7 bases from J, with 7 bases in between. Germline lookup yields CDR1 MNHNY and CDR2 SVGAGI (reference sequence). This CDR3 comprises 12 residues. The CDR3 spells CASSYSGGEQYF. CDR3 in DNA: TGTGCCAGCAGTTACTCGGGCGGGGAGCAGTACTTC.

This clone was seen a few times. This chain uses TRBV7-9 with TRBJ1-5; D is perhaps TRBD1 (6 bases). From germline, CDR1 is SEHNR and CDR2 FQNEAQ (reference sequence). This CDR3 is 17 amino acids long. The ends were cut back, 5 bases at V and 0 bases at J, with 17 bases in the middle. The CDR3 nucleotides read TGTGCCAGCAGCGCAGGTGGACAGCCTAATAGCAATCAGCCCCAGCATTTT. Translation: CASSAGGQPNSNQPQHF.

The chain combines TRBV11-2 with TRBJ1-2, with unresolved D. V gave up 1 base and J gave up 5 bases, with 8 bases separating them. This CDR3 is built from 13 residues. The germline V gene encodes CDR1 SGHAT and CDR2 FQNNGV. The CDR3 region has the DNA TGTGCCAGCAGCTTAGTTCCCAGTTATGGCTACACCTTC. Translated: CASSLVPSYGYTF. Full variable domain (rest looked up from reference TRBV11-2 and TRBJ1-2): EAGVAQSPRYKIIEKRQSVAFWCNPISGHATLYWYQQILGQGPKLLIQFQNNGVVDDSQLPKDRFSAERLKGVDSTLKIQPAKLEDSAVYLCASSLVPSYGYTFGSGTRLTVV.

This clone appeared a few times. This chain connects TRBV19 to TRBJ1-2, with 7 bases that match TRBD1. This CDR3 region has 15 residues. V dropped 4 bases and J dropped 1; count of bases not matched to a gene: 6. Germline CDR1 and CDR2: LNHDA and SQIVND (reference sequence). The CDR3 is CASSTLGQNNYGYTF. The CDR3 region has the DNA TGTGCCAGTAGTACTTTGGGACAGAATAACTATGGCTACACCTTC.